This T cell receptor beta chain is drawn from a study of early T cells in non-severe SARS-CoV-2 infection. CDR1 and CDR2 (germline): SGHRS, YFSETQ. Trimming took off 4 bases at V and 1 base at J, with 11 bases between the two ends. This CDR3 region has 14 residues. TCRdb called the 5' RACE reads again in MiXCR, with one record for every CDR3 protein. This sample has about 84,000 distinct CDR3 sequences, with 9.5% to 13% found just once. This clonotype was seen ten or more times. The material sequenced was whole blood. J is TRBJ1-1 and V is TRBV5-1, with D unresolved. The TCR was taken from an adult who was a healthcare worker with PCR-confirmed SARS-CoV-2 infection or an uninfected control (not recorded which). CDR3 nucleotides: TGCGCCAGCAGCCAGTACTCTGCGAACACTGAAGCTTTCTTT. Protein: CASSQYSANTEAFF.